One sample yielded the 5 T cell receptor beta chains listed below, sequenced in a study. TCRdb used MiXCR to reprocess the RT-PCR reads, holding one entry per CDR3 protein. The table lists more than 550,000 distinct CDR3 sequences, 13% to 15% of them singletons. Sequences were obtained from memory CD4+ T cells from blood. Receptors were obtained from a female donor in good health, serving as a healthy control.

This clonotype turned up a few times. Written as DNA, the CDR3 is TGTGCCAGCAGGGTTCCGGGGCGATTTAACACTGAAGCTTTCTTT. Translated, it gives CASRVPGRFNTEAFF. This chain joins TRBV5-8 and TRBJ1-1, with TRBD1 as a possible D gene (5 bases). V was pared by 5 bases and J by 2 bases, with 16 bases between. The CDR3 is 15 residues long. Looked up from germline, CDR1 is SGHTS and CDR2 is YDEGEE.

This clonotype appeared many times. The chain combines TRBV6-1 with TRBJ1-1; possibly TRBD1 for D (6 bases). The CDR3 has 14 amino acids. V lost 6 bases, J lost 1 base, and 12 bases lay in between. Germline V gene lookup returns CDR1 MNHNS and CDR2 SASEGT. In DNA, the CDR3 is TGTGCCAGCAGACCTTTGGGACAGAACACTGAAGCTTTCTTT. Translation: CASRPLGQNTEAFF.

This clonotype was detected a few times. The rearrangement uses TRBV7-6 and TRBJ2-7; TRBD2 is a possible D gene (5 bases). CDR3 length: 17 residues. V lost 5 bases and J 3 bases, leaving 23 bases between the germline ends. Germline V gene lookup returns CDR1 SGHVS and CDR2 FNYEAQ. The CDR3 region has the DNA TGTGCCAGCAGCCGCTTGGGTAACGGGATAACTAGCTACGAGCAGTACTTC. This codes for CASSRLGNGITSYEQYF.

In its sample, this clonotype was seen many times. The chain carries TRBV7-3 and TRBJ2-1, with 7 nucleotides matching TRBD2. Germline V gene data show CDR1 as SGHTA and CDR2 as FQGTGA. V lost 3 bases, J lost 8 bases, and 10 bases stayed unmatched. There are 15 residues in the CDR3. CDR3 residues: CASSLGGEAIDEQFF. In nucleotides, the CDR3 is TGTGCCAGCAGCTTGGGAGGGGAAGCCATAGATGAGCAGTTCTTC.

This clonotype has just a few counts. The chain couples TRBV24-1 to TRBJ1-6; 8 bases agree with TRBD1. Germline trimming cut 5 bases from V and 7 bases from J; bases unmatched to any gene: 9. The length of the CDR3 is 16 residues. Germline lookup yields CDR1 KGHDR and CDR2 SFDVKD. The CDR3 sequence: CATSASDRGQNSPLHF. The CDR3 DNA reads as TGTGCCACCAGTGCCTCTGACAGGGGTCAAAATTCACCCCTCCACTTT.